The sequence of this T cell receptor beta chain was determined in a study of T-cell reconstitution after alpha-beta-depleted transplantation in children. Study-wide results and caveats: Several hundred rapidly expanded clones from non-depleted graft cells reportedly supplied alpha-beta T cells about two months post-transplant. Surviving recipient T cells and thymic progenitors underlay high day-60 TCRbeta diversity in some patients.

The TCRbeta library incorporated unique molecular identifiers. One entry per CDR3 protein, called by TCRdb with MiXCR from the PCR reads. The data contain over 150,000 distinct CDR3 sequences, 5% to 6.5% of them singletons. This clonotype was seen a handful of times. Its antigen is currently unknown. Losses at the gene ends were 5 bases for V and 0 bases for J; bases not matched to a gene: 2. This CDR3 region has 14 residues. Germline V lookup: CDR1 DFQATT, CDR2 SNEGSKA (reference sequence). The sample here was PBMCs, taken before TCRalphabeta/CD19-depleted stem cell transplant. V and J are TRBV20-1 and TRBJ2-1, with TRBD1 matching 9 bases. This clonotype originated in a girl less than two years old with combined immunodeficiency, due to receive a stem cell transplant. The CDR3 DNA is TGCAGTGCTTCGGACAGGGGCTCCTACAATGAGCAGTTCTTC. This codes for CSASDRGSYNEQFF.